The T cell receptor beta chain under discussion was sequenced for a study of a mutant IDH1 vaccine in newly diagnosed glioma (dated by TCRdb to about 2021). Regarding the research as a whole: Patients received eight vaccinations in weeks 1, 3, 5, 7, 11, 15, 19 and 23, corresponding to visits V03 through V10. Vaccination was initiated 4-6 weeks after radiotherapy alone, or concurrently with temozolomide cycles in the chemotherapy-containing groups. Prior to enrollment, patients had been given standard therapy consisting of radiotherapy alone, temozolomide alone, or radiochemotherapy with temozolomide, with the combination given to most patients. The 30 to 40 treated patients were around 62% male and around 40% female, with a mean age of 40.4 years. Peripheral blood samples were drawn at six visits, namely V03 (baseline), V05, V07, V10, V12 and V13. For exploratory analyses, approximately 23 treated patients had longitudinal TCRB deep sequencing done wherever samples were available. The paper as a whole reports these results and caveats: No apparent relationship was observed between pseudoprogression and alterations in the top peripheral T cell clonotypes detected by TCRB sequencing. Selection of PBMC samples for TCRB deep sequencing was based on availability. Immune responses induced by the vaccine were seen in roughly 92% of patients across multiple MHC alleles. According to the authors, sample limitations meant that analyses of patient blood samples could not be reproduced.

Reading the label with the study, this specimen's time point is: week 5, during vaccination. A 20-mer mutant IDH1 peptide at 300 micrograms in Montanide made up each vaccine dose, which was injected subcutaneously together with topical imiquimod. Newly diagnosed WHO grade 3 or 4 IDH1-mutant astrocytomas showing loss of nuclear ATRX were present in the donors. The samples were drawn from NOA16, a multicentre, single-arm, open-label phase I trial in Germany that tested a mutant IDH1 peptide vaccine in humans for the first time. Genomic DNA for TCRB sequencing was extracted from EDTA blood using the DNeasy Blood and Tissue Kit. CDR1 is given as SNHLY and CDR2 as FYNNEI, both from the germline V gene. The CDR3, from cysteine to phenylalanine, totals 14 residues. Of all the DNA, just the CDR3 is kept, 42 bases in frame from base 1. V is shortened by 6 bases, J by 0 bases, and the region joining them spans 11 bases.

The library came from the immunoSEQ multiplex PCR assay. Following the manufacturer's protocol, the hsTCRB Kit was used to amplify rearranged TCR beta chain sequences. Sequencing of TCRB libraries was carried out on an Illumina MiSeq. Per the original workflow: The kit vendor's proprietary platform handled demultiplexing, trimming and gene mapping. TCRdb limited this immuneACCESS table to in-frame rearrangements with V and J called. A share of clones is missing; checked studies link under half to unresolved V genes, and the rest is unexplained. From that table come the V and J calls and clone size; the DNA was used to work out D and trimming. The sample contains about 42,000 clones, over 75% of them found a single time. Over 1.5% of the sample is held by the ten biggest clonotypes. A remark on this clone: Its recognized antigen is unknown. No much larger clone is present one base from it, and per-base qualities are unavailable.

The chain joins TRBV2 to TRBJ2-5, with the identity of the D gene unclear. The TCR was taken from a man aged 40-49 years with glioma. The starting material was PBMCs, obtained from a glioma patient whose treatment included an IDH1 peptide vaccine. The DNA sequence reads TGTGCCAGCAGCAGACAAACACACCAAGAGACCCAGTACTTC. The translation is CASSRQTHQETQYF.